These T cell receptor beta chains were read from a single sample in a study of T cell responses to AZD1222 COVID-19 vaccine. Clones were sequenced by immunoSEQ multiplex PCR, and TCRdb holds only the in-frame ones, with some missing. Of approximately 120,000 clones in the sample, less than 90% were seen once. The sequencing here drew on peripheral blood, taken on day 0 of AZD1222 vaccination. These receptors were taken from an adult in good health. Each CDR3 is given without its conserved first and last residue. A D gene is named only where the DNA matches it firmly.

d_gene	v_gene	j_gene	CDR3aa
.	TRBV12-3/TRBV12-4	TRBJ2-3	ASSPRWDTQY
.	TRBV7-9	TRBJ1-1	ASSLVATEAF
.	TRBV6-5	TRBJ2-2	ASSSSANTGELF
TRBD2	TRBV9	TRBJ2-1	ASSAGSGLAGIGQF
.	TRBV6-1	TRBJ2-3	ASSDLSGGLTDTQY
.	TRBV6-2/TRBV6-3	TRBJ1-1	ASSSRGAFLWNTEAF
TRBD1	TRBV3-1/TRBV3-2	TRBJ2-1	ASSQGTGGSNEQF
.	TRBV21-1	TRBJ2-7	ASSKQVRGLTYEQY
.	TRBV5-1	TRBJ1-2	ASSLALSTVLYGYT
TRBD1	TRBV4-1	TRBJ2-1	ASSQGPGQGGFYNEQF
.	TRBV11-2	TRBJ2-7	ASSPITRREQY